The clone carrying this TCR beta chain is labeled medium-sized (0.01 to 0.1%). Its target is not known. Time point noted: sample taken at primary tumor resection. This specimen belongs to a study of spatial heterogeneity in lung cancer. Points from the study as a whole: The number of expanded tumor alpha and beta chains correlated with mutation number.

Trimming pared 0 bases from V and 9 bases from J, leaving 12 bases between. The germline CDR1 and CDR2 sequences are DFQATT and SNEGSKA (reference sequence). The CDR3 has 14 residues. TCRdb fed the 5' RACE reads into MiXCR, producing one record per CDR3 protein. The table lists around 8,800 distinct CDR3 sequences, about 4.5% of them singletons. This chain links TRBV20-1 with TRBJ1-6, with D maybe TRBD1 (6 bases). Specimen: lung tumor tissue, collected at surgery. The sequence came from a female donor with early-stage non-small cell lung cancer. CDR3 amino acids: CSARDQGRFSPLHF. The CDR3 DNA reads TGCAGTGCTAGAGACCAGGGGCGGTTTTCACCCCTCCACTTT.